The present entry profiles one T cell receptor beta chain with its context. The data are from a study of T-cell reconstitution after alpha-beta-depleted transplantation in children. It was with unique molecular identifiers that the TCRbeta library was prepared. In TCRdb, the PCR reads were re-called with MiXCR into one record per CDR3 protein. Of 200,000 to 300,000 distinct CDR3 sequences detected, about 12% appear once; the ten largest clones hold approximately 2.9%. Germline V gene data show CDR1 as SGHRS and CDR2 as YFSETQ. The CDR3 extends over 14 amino acids. Trimming left V 9 bases short and J 1 base short, with 16 bases between.

The rearrangement joins TRBV5-1 to TRBJ1-2; a possible D gene is TRBD1 (5 bases). The sequenced sample was PBMCs from the stem cell graft donor, obtained from the stem cell graft. This receptor was obtained from a human donor who donated a stem cell graft to a child with acute lymphoblastic leukemia. CDR3 DNA sequence: TGCGCCACAGCGGTGACCGGGGGTAACTATGGCTACACCTTC. It encodes CATAVTGGNYGYTF.